These 5 T cell receptor beta chains originate from one sample sequenced in a study of T cell repertoires in cytomegalovirus infection. Their cognate antigens are unknown. Each CDR3 protein is one row after TCRdb ran MiXCR on the reads. This sample carries around 750,000 distinct CDR3 sequences, roughly 33% of them seen once, and the ten largest clones take around an eighth. The source material was cultured CD8+ T cells from PBMCs, sampled from culture after CMV antigen stimulation. The origin of the receptors is a human donor in good health (CMV status not recorded). Some clones in this sample may be carry-over from other donors' samples.

For this clonotype: The germline gene is not matched at one end of the junction; a read error may be the cause. The chain links TRBV28 to TRBJ2-1, with D uncertain. Germline V gene data show CDR1 as MDHEN and CDR2 as SYDVKM. CDR3 length equals 14 residues. CDR3: CASSSLGSPNKQFF. The DNA of the CDR3 is TGTGCCAGCAGTTCCTTAGGCAGTCCCAATAAGCAGTTCTTC.

This clonotype was seen many times. The chain is built from TRBV7-9 and TRBJ2-5; D not resolved. The CDR3 is made up of 15 amino acids. V was clipped by 6 bases and J by 3 bases, with 17 bases between them. Germline V gives CDR1 SEHNR, CDR2 FQNEAQ (reference sequence). CDR3 loop: CASRAPDREKETQYF. DNA of the CDR3: TGTGCCAGCAGGGCGCCTGACCGAGAGAAAGAGACCCAGTACTTC.

J is TRBJ1-4 and V is TRBV4-1; D is unresolved. The CDR3 has 15 residues. The germline V and J ends were trimmed by 0 bases and 6 bases, with 11 bases remaining between them. Germline V gene lookup returns CDR1 MGHRA and CDR2 YSYEKL. In DNA, the CDR3 is TGCGCCAGCAGCCAAGATATCGGCCCGGATGAAAAACTGTTTTTT. Translating it yields CASSQDIGPDEKLFF.

This clonotype appeared a single time. The rearrangement joins TRBV10-2 to TRBJ2-5, with D tentatively TRBD2 (5 bases). Germline V CDR1 and CDR2: WSHSY, SAAADI. The CDR3 totals 16 residues. Trimming left V 1 base short and J 2 bases short, with 14 bases between. The CDR3 nucleotides are TGCGCCAGCAGTGAGTTCGGGGTAAAGGAACAAGAGACCCAGTACTTC. It specifies CASSEFGVKEQETQYF.

The rearrangement links TRBV6-5 to TRBJ1-1, with 7 positions matching TRBD1. Germline-derived CDR1 and CDR2 are MNHEY and SVGAGI. The CDR3 has 15 amino acids. With 2 bases clipped from V and 0 bases from J, the junction kept 3 bases outside the gene matches. CDR3: CASSYDRALNTEAFF. CDR3 nucleotides: TGTGCCAGCAGTTACGACAGGGCTTTGAACACTGAAGCTTTCTTT.